Given below is one T cell receptor (beta chain) in context. The data derive from a study of control samples from healthy donors and cancer patients. The protocol was immunoSEQ multiplex PCR, while the TCRdb copy is restricted to in-frame clones and leaves out a portion. This table holds about 190,000 clones. Germline V gene lookup returns CDR1 MDHEN and CDR2 SYDVKM. V dropped 3 bases and J dropped 8 bases, with 10 bases sitting between them. The CDR3 totals 12 residues. Specimen: blood. The sequence came from a young woman in good health. The chain recombines TRBV28 with TRBJ1-2; unclear D gene. The DNA for the CDR3 is TGTGCCAGCAGTTTCAAGGCCCCGGGCTACACCTTC. It encodes CASSFKAPGYTF.